Included here is one T cell receptor (beta chain) sequence, with context. Its antigen is still unknown. The record originates from a study of CD8 T cells in Susac syndrome. RNA, at roughly 0.45 to 1 ug, was reverse transcribed with random hexamers. MiXCR, run by TCRdb on the immunoSEQ multiplex PCR reads, gives a single entry per CDR3 protein. The sample carries 170,000 or so distinct CDR3 sequences, roughly 95% recorded once. Study conclusions and caveats: The CD4+ T cell repertoires in Susac syndrome did not show any clonal expansion.

The specimen was CD4+ T cells from PBMCs. The origin of this receptor is a human donor with Susac syndrome.

CDR3 in amino acids: CASSSKREAVGETQYF. The CDR3 DNA sequence: TGTGCCAGCAGCTCCAAGCGGGAGGCAGTTGGAGAGACCCAGTACTTC. The J gene is TRBJ2-5, the V gene TRBV7-9, with 9 bases that match TRBD2. Germline V gene sequence: CDR1 SEHNR, CDR2 FQNEAQ (reference sequence). V dropped 4 bases and J dropped 4; count of bases not matched to a gene: 10. CDR3 length: 16 residues.